This T cell receptor (beta chain) was found in a study of shared clonotypes between healthy human individuals. As handled by the study authors: Filtering differed for immunoSEQ, which gave only junction sequences without quality scores. Assay used: immunoSEQ multiplex PCR; TCRdb lists only in-frame clones, some missing. V and J calls and clone size are those listed in that table; D and trimming were worked out from the DNA. The data hold a few million clones, with just over 90% observed a single time. With regard to this clone: The sample holds other DNA sequences that translate to the same CDR3.

Germline lookup yields CDR1 MDHEN and CDR2 SYDVKM. This CDR3 comprises 14 residues. Deletions cut 3 bases from V and 2 bases from J, with 11 bases between. This TCR was sampled from a young man in good health. Some clones in this sample may be carry-over from other donors' samples. The sequenced material came from naive CD4+ T cells from PBMCs. As to subset: CD45RA+ positively selected. This sequence joins TRBV28 and TRBJ2-7; possible D gene TRBD2, 5 bases. The CDR3 nucleotides are TGTGCCAGCAGTTTCTCGGGGAGAACCTACGAGCAGTACTTC. This codes for CASSFSGRTYEQYF.